This T cell receptor (beta chain) originates from a study of T-cell reconstitution after alpha-beta-depleted transplantation in children (dated by TCRdb to about 2016). Background for the entire study: Using TCR repertoire profiling, the study followed T-cell immune reconstitution in a quantitative way in children after TCRalphabeta/CD19-depleted allogeneic hematopoietic cell transplantation. What the study reported, not specific to this receptor: The high TCRbeta diversity at day 60 in some patients was ascribed to recipient T cells and intrathymic progenitors that had survived conditioning. Over subsequent months, a decline in hyperexpanded clone frequencies was noted, and after one year, T-cell counts and TCRbeta diversity were mostly ascribed to newly produced T cells. About two months after transplant, the apparently early recovery of alphabetaT-cell counts reportedly depended on just several hundred clones that had expanded rapidly and came from non-depleted graft cells.

The germline V gene sets CDR1 to SGHVS and CDR2 to FNYEAQ. Including the terminal cysteine and phenylalanine, the CDR3 comprises 12 residues. The DNA shown is the 36-base CDR3, in frame from base 1. V and J are truncated by 8 bases and 8 bases respectively, leaving an intervening sequence of 12 bases. To note about this clonotype: This clone's antigen is unknown. Base qualities are missing; no much larger clone stands one base away.

Library method: PCR. For sequencing, an Illumina HiSeq 2500 was employed. TCR library preparation used molecular barcoding, with unique molecular identifiers applied to normalize quantification of the TCRbeta repertoire. Clones were called with MiXCR by TCRdb after fastp trimmed the public reads at Q25, and only in-frame beta chains were retained. Every entry covers one CDR3 protein and lists the most common genes and DNA from its rows. Recorded for this sample are more than 500,000 distinct CDR3 sequences; 10% to 12% of them occurred a single time. 14% of the sample is in the top ten clones. The intended sense of this specimen's treatment or condition label: allogeneic hematopoietic cell transplantation with graft depleted of TCRalphabeta T cells and CD19 B cells. TCRalphabeta/CD19-depleted allogeneic hematopoietic cell grafts were given to the transplant recipients, all of whom were children.

The origin of this receptor is a female patient aged 2-15 years who had a stem cell transplant for aplastic anemia, so the T cells may come from the graft donor. The source material was PBMCs, mostly from graft donor cells, sampled 180 days after TCRalphabeta/CD19-depleted stem cell transplant. The chain links TRBV7-6 with TRBJ1-4; a tentative D call is TRBD1 (5 bases match). Here the CDR3 is given as CASGQGGEKLFF. The DNA sequence is TGTGCCAGCGGGCAGGGTGGGGAAAAACTGTTTTTT.